The 8 T cell receptor beta chains below come from one sample, sequenced in a study of siplizumab effects on memory and regulatory T cells. Over a period of roughly 6 days at 37 degrees C, the mixed lymphocyte reaction cells were cocultured. Antigen specificity for these receptors is unknown. Clones were read by immunoSEQ multiplex PCR, and TCRdb kept only the in-frame ones, dropping some. The data show 20,000 or so clones, with over 35% seen just once and 6% to 6.5% held by the top ten. The sample was CFSE-low (dividing) CD4+ T cells sorted from an allogeneic mixed lymphocyte reaction. All receptors come from a human donor in good health; the cells came from an allogeneic mixed lymphocyte reaction. Some clones in this sample may be carry-over from other donors' samples.

V is TRBV10-3 and J is TRBJ1-1; D perhaps matches TRBD1 (6 bases). V was clipped by 4 bases and J by 1 base, with 13 bases between them. The CDR3 is made up of 15 amino acids. Germline V gives CDR1 ENHRY, CDR2 SYGVKD. The CDR3 here is CAISVLPDRNTEAFF. Here the CDR3 DNA reads TGTGCCATCAGTGTCTTGCCGGACAGGAACACTGAAGCTTTCTTT.

The V call is TRBV18, the J call TRBJ2-2; 10 positions match TRBD1. The CDR3 loop spans 18 amino acids. Looked up from germline, CDR1 is KGHSH and CDR2 is LQKENI. J lost 4 bases, V lost 2 bases, and 10 bases had no gene match. CDR3 DNA: TGTGCCAGCTCACCAATCGGGACAGGGGTAACGCGCACCGGGGAGCTGTTTTTT. Translating it yields CASSPIGTGVTRTGELFF.

V and J are TRBV6-5 and TRBJ1-2; D not certain. The V gene's germline CDR1 is MNHEY and CDR2 SVGAGI. The length of the CDR3 is 14 residues. Trimming shortened V by 1 base and J by 4 bases, and 10 bases separated the two germline ends. CDR3: CASSYYPSSYGYTF. CDR3 nucleotide sequence: TGTGCCAGCAGTTACTATCCCAGTTCCTATGGCTACACCTTC.

The V call is TRBV6-1, the J call TRBJ2-7, with 8 bases identical to TRBD1. The CDR3 has 13 residues. CDR1 and CDR2 (germline): MNHNS, SASEGT. Trimming cost V 6 bases and J 6 bases; bases outside gene matches: 7. CDR3 protein: CASRVPTGAEQYF. The DNA for the CDR3 is TGTGCCAGCAGAGTGCCGACAGGGGCCGAGCAGTACTTC.

This chain uses TRBV18 with TRBJ2-5; D call uncertain. V lost 0 bases and J 5 bases, leaving 7 bases between the germline ends. CDR1 is KGHSH, CDR2 LQKENI, per germline. The CDR3 has 13 amino acids. This CDR3 reads CASSPPPVETQYF. For the CDR3, the DNA is TGTGCCAGCTCACCACCCCCTGTGGAGACCCAGTACTTC.

In its sample, this clone was seen a few times. The chain joins TRBV7-9 to TRBJ2-3, with D possibly TRBD2 on 6 matching bases. Germline V gene sequence: CDR1 SEHNR, CDR2 FQNEAQ (reference sequence). V lost 2 bases, J lost 4 bases, and 13 bases lay in between. The CDR3 runs 15 residues. DNA for the CDR3: TGTGCCAGCAGCTTAATGTCCGCGGGGCCAGATACGCAGTATTTT. Translated: CASSLMSAGPDTQYF.

The chain joins TRBV7-6 to TRBJ2-7, with a weak D call TRBD1 (6 bases). Germline assignment: CDR1 SGHVS and CDR2 FNYEAQ. CDR3 size: 14 residues. Trimming stripped 1 base from V and 3 bases from J, with 10 bases between. The CDR3 spells CASSLGKGDYEQYF. CDR3 DNA sequence: TGTGCCAGCAGCTTAGGCAAGGGGGACTACGAGCAGTACTTC.

This clone is medium-sized by share. The rearrangement links TRBV29-1 to TRBJ2-1; D ambiguous. The germline gives CDR1 SQVTM, CDR2 ANQGSEA. V dropped 4 bases and J dropped 0 bases, with 7 bases sitting between them. CDR3 length: 13 amino acids. CDR3 DNA: TGCAGCGTTGTACGAATCTCCTACAATGAGCAGTTCTTC. Amino acid sequence: CSVVRISYNEQFF.